These 11 T cell receptor beta chains were all obtained from the same sample, sequenced in a study of tumor-infiltrating lymphocytes in primary liver carcinoma. The template, roughly 0.45 ug total RNA, yielded TCR beta cDNA made with a constant-region primer. For TCR beta, libraries were produced by three nested multiplex PCR rounds using slightly modified ARM-PCR. The opening two PCR rounds, roughly 11 cycles each, paired TRBV1-TRBV30 forward primers with a C-beta reverse primer. TCRdb analysed the multiplex PCR reads with MiXCR anew, one entry per CDR3 protein. The sample shows about 43,000 distinct CDR3 sequences, around 66% of them seen only once. Investigators took RNA and DNA out together from about 21-30 mg of unsorted bulk tissue. Material for sequencing was liver tumor tissue from sampling region 2. As to subset: tumor region T2, inferior pole. The receptors were gathered from a man aged 35-49 years with primary liver carcinoma and hepatitis B virus infection.

Points on this clonotype: No conserved phenylalanine or tryptophan is present at the end of the CDR3, so a read error is the likely explanation. This sequence joins TRBV29-1 and TRBJ2-5, with no clear D. The germline V gene encodes CDR1 SQVTM and CDR2 ANQGSEA. This CDR3 has 15 amino acids. V was clipped by 4 bases and J by 1 base, with 16 bases between them. The CDR3 DNA follows: TGCAGCGTTGGAGGAGCCGGGCACTTCCAAGAGACCCAGTACTAC. Protein product: CSVGGAGHFQETQYY.

Points on this clonotype: The CDR3 carries no conserved terminal phenylalanine or tryptophan, so it likely arises from a read error. The chain has TRBV6-5 and TRBJ2-2, with a tentative D call TRBD2 (5 bases). The CDR3 contains 14 residues. Trimming took off 6 bases at V and 7 bases at J, with 15 bases between the two ends. Germline assignment: CDR1 MNHEY and CDR2 SVGAGI. The CDR3 reads CASSLGGGGGELFS. The CDR3 DNA is TGTGCCAGCAGCCTCGGCGGCGGAGGCGGGGAGCTGTTTTCT.

This clonotype is a singleton in its sample. The rearrangement joins TRBV11-1 to TRBJ2-1, with 11 positions matching TRBD2. Germline-derived CDR1 and CDR2 are SGHAT and FQDESV (reference sequence). CDR3 size: 18 residues. Unmatched junction bases numbered 14, after V lost 9 bases and J lost 1 base. The CDR3 loop is CASSIRSLAGGSYNEQFF. The CDR3 bases are TGTGCCAGTAGCATAAGATCCCTAGCGGGGGGATCCTACAATGAGCAGTTCTTC.

This clonotype was counted a few times. The rearrangement links TRBV10-1 to TRBJ2-1, with D maybe TRBD1 (6 bases). Germline assignment: CDR1 WNHNN and CDR2 SYGVQD (reference sequence). Deletions cut 7 bases from V and 8 bases from J, with 21 bases between. The CDR3 sequence is 15 residues long. CDR3 in DNA: TGCGCCAGCACTGACCAGAGCAGGGGTGGATATGAGCAGTTCTTC. It codes for CASTDQSRGGYEQFF.

A remark on this clonotype: The CDR3 does not end in the conserved phenylalanine or tryptophan, so this is likely a read error. The V and J genes are TRBV5-1 and TRBJ1-1, with D perhaps TRBD1 (5 bases). The germline V gene encodes CDR1 SGHRS and CDR2 YFSETQ. This CDR3 comprises 14 residues. The CDR3 loop reads CASSEAGGSSDAFI. The CDR3 coding sequence is TGCGCCAGCAGCGAAGCTGGGGGGTCATCTGATGCTTTCATT.

Comments on this clonotype: Sequence at one end of the junction differs from germline and may be a read error. This chain joins TRBV4-3 and TRBJ1-6, with TRBD1 identical over 8 bases. Germline CDR1 is LGHNA and CDR2 is YSLEER. CDR3 length equals 16 residues. CDR3 bases: TGTGCCAGCAGCCATCTAATTGGACAGGGTGGGTCACCCCTCCACTTT. Protein product: CASSHLIGQGGSPLHF.

By share of the sample, this clonotype is medium-sized. The chain has TRBV11-3 and TRBJ2-1, with D unresolved. Trimming removed 2 bases at V and 3 bases at J, with 8 bases between. The CDR3 has 14 amino acids. CDR1 is SGHNT, CDR2 YENEEA, per germline. CDR3 loop: CASSLFPDYNEQFF. CDR3 bases: TGTGCCAGCAGCTTATTTCCGGACTACAATGAGCAGTTCTTC. Looking up the rest from reference TRBV11-3 and TRBJ2-1 gives the full variable domain: EAGVVQSPRYKIIEKKQPVAFWCNPISGHNTLYWYLQNLGQGPELLIRYENEEAVDDSQLPKDRFSAERLKGVDSTLKIQPAELGDSAVYLCASSLFPDYNEQFFGPGTRLTVL.

The rearrangement links TRBV6-5 to TRBJ2-2; no clear D gene. The CDR3 is made up of 15 amino acids. Germline loops: CDR1 MNHEY, CDR2 SVGAGI. The CDR3 loop is CSSSYSGVNTGELFF. The DNA of the CDR3 is TGTAGCAGCAGTTACTCTGGGGTGAACACCGGGGAGCTGTTTTTT.

Regarding this clonotype: This is likely a read error, given that the CDR3 carries no conserved phenylalanine or tryptophan at its end. The chain has TRBV30 and TRBJ1-4; no reliable D call. CDR1 GTSNPN and CDR2 SVGIG come from the germline V gene (reference sequence). Trimming pared 2 bases from V and 1 base from J, leaving 8 bases between. This CDR3 contains 14 residues. The DNA of the CDR3 is TGTGCCTGGAGTTTGCAGATAACTAATGAAAAACTGTTTCTT. It codes for CAWSLQITNEKLFL.

A note on this clonotype: The junction departs from germline at one end; a sequencing error may be responsible. In DNA form, the CDR3 reads TGCGCCAGCGGCTTATCCCTACTAGTGGGAGGTTTTAATGAGCAGTTCTTC. Amino acid sequence: CASGLSLLVGGFNEQFF. The V and J genes are TRBV5-1 and TRBJ2-1; TRBD2 might be the D (6 bases). There are 17 residues in the CDR3. Germline V gene data show CDR1 as SGHRS and CDR2 as YFSETQ.

The V call is TRBV29-1, the J call TRBJ1-1; possible D gene TRBD1, 5 bases. With 4 bases removed from V and 8 bases from J, the gap between germline ends came to 17 bases. The germline V gene encodes CDR1 SQVTM and CDR2 ANQGSEA. The CDR3 covers 13 residues. The CDR3 protein is CSVGHGWGTEAFF. For the CDR3, the DNA is TGCAGCGTTGGGCACGGGTGGGGCACCGAAGCTTTCTTT.